This T cell receptor (beta chain) was captured in a study of monozygotic twins with inflammatory bowel disease. Notes on the study in general: It was in IBD patients that TCRbeta diversity (inverse Simpson) was lower than in healthy co-twins. Clonotypes shared with others were fewer in IBD patients than in healthy twins, especially with disease activity.

Reanalyzing the 5' RACE reads, TCRdb keeps one entry per CDR3 protein, without DNA. The sample table sets out about 450,000 distinct CDR3 sequences. Blood samples of 2.5 ml were drawn from every donor. No T cells were sorted before total RNA was taken from whole blood. With respect to this clonotype: Its antigen is undetermined.

The CDR3 length is 14 residues. Germline lookup yields CDR1 SGHTA and CDR2 FQGNSA. This TCR derives from a human donor with ulcerative colitis or Crohn's disease, or a healthy co-twin of an affected twin (not recorded which). The chain is built from TRBV7-2 and TRBJ1-5. Sequenced: blood. CDR3 sequence: CASSLAAANQPQHF.